A selection of T cell receptor beta chains follows, all from one sample in a study of T cells in Graves' hyperthyroidism and ophthalmopathy. TCRdb fed the multiplex PCR reads into MiXCR, producing one record per CDR3 protein. The sample gives a few hundred thousand distinct CDR3 sequences, 46% of which show up once; roughly 8.2% is in the top ten. Sequencing input: peripheral blood or thyroid tissue (not recorded which). The origin of the receptors is a woman aged 18-29 years with Graves' hyperthyroidism. Each CDR3 is given with its conserved first and last residue. D genes are given only for firm matches. For some rows the clone size is stated as once, few or many, or as a class when expanded; others skip it.

V gene: TRBV5-1
D gene: NA
clone size: NA
J gene: TRBJ2-2
CDR3 DNA: TGCGCCAGCAGTTGGGGCGCGCACACCGGGGAGCTGTTTTTT
CDR3 protein: CASSWGAHTGELFF

V gene: TRBV7-6
D gene: NA
clone size: NA
J gene: TRBJ1-2
CDR3 DNA: TGCGCCAGCAGCGGCATTCGGACAAAGGGCTACACCTTC
CDR3 protein: CASSGIRTKGYTF

V gene: TRBV19
D gene: NA
clone size: NA
J gene: TRBJ1-2
CDR3 DNA: TGTGCCAGTAGGACAGTCAATAACTATGGCTACACCTTC
CDR3 protein: CASRTVNNYGYTF

V gene: TRBV2
D gene: TRBD1
clone size: few
J gene: TRBJ1-2
CDR3 DNA: TGTGCCAGCAGCGAACTTGGGACAGAAGCTAACTATGGCTACACCTTC
CDR3 protein: CASSELGTEANYGYTF

V gene: TRBV7-6
D gene: NA
clone size: NA
J gene: TRBJ1-4
CDR3 DNA: TGTGCCAGCAGCTCCTACAGGGTTAACGAAAAACTGTTTTTT
CDR3 protein: CASSSYRVNEKLFF

V gene: TRBV29-1
D gene: NA
clone size: many
J gene: TRBJ1-2
CDR3 DNA: TGCAGCGTTGAGGGGGGGGTAAACTATGGCTACACCTTC
CDR3 protein: CSVEGGVNYGYTF

V gene: TRBV2
D gene: TRBD1
clone size: few
J gene: TRBJ1-1
CDR3 DNA: TGTGCCAGCTCGGGCCTGGACAGGGCCTACTCAGGCACTGAAGCTTTCTTT
CDR3 protein: CASSGLDRAYSGTEAFF

V gene: TRBV29-1
D gene: TRBD2
clone size: NA
J gene: TRBJ2-2
CDR3 DNA: TGCAGCGGAGGACTAGCGGGAGTTAACACCGGGGAGCTGTTTTTT
CDR3 protein: CSGGLAGVNTGELFF

V gene: TRBV7-8
D gene: TRBD1
clone size: NA
J gene: TRBJ1-1
CDR3 DNA: TGTGCCAGCCTGACAGGGGAGGTTAGAGCTTTCTTT
CDR3 protein: CASLTGEVRAFF

V gene: TRBV7-4
D gene: TRBD1
clone size: NA
J gene: TRBJ2-5
CDR3 DNA: TGTGCCAGCATGGACAGGGGGGACCAAGAGACCCAGTACTTC
CDR3 protein: CASMDRGDQETQYF

V gene: TRBV29-1
D gene: NA
clone size: many
J gene: TRBJ1-1
CDR3 DNA: TGCAGCGTACGTGGGGACACTGAAGCTTTCTTT
CDR3 protein: CSVRGDTEAFF

V gene: TRBV10-3
D gene: NA
clone size: many
J gene: TRBJ2-7
CDR3 DNA: TGTGCCATCAGTGAGTCTGTGGGCTACGAGCAGTACTTC
CDR3 protein: CAISESVGYEQYF

V gene: TRBV7-9
D gene: NA
clone size: many
J gene: TRBJ1-1
CDR3 DNA: TGTGCCAGCAGCCACCCAGTGGGATGGAACACTGAAGCTTTCTTT
CDR3 protein: CASSHPVGWNTEAFF

V gene: TRBV7-8
D gene: TRBD1
clone size: NA
J gene: TRBJ2-2
CDR3 DNA: TGTGCCAGCAGTTTAGTACAGGGGGACGGGGAGCTGTTTTTT
CDR3 protein: CASSLVQGDGELFF

V gene: TRBV25-1
D gene: NA
clone size: many
J gene: TRBJ1-1
CDR3 DNA: TGTGCCAGCAGGGTTGGGGTGAACACTGAAGCTTTCTTT
CDR3 protein: CASRVGVNTEAFF

V gene: TRBV29-1
D gene: NA
clone size: many
J gene: TRBJ1-1
CDR3 DNA: TGCAGCCACGGGTCTATAATGAACACTGAAGCTTTCTTT
CDR3 protein: CSHGSIMNTEAFF

V gene: TRBV7-2
D gene: TRBD2
clone size: NA
J gene: TRBJ2-5
CDR3 DNA: TGTGCCAGCAGCGGGACTAGCGGGATACAAGAGACCCAGTACTTC
CDR3 protein: CASSGTSGIQETQYF

V gene: TRBV7-8
D gene: NA
clone size: many
J gene: TRBJ2-2
CDR3 DNA: TGTGCCAGCCGCGAGGGGATCGGGGAGCTGTTTTTT
CDR3 protein: CASREGIGELFF

V gene: TRBV10-2
D gene: NA
clone size: few
J gene: TRBJ2-2
CDR3 DNA: TGCGCCAGCAGGGTGGGGGCCAACGCCGGGGAGCTGTTTTTT
CDR3 protein: CASRVGANAGELFF

V gene: TRBV10-3
D gene: NA
clone size: few
J gene: TRBJ1-1
CDR3 DNA: TGTGCCATCAAAGATACCGGGGCCTACTTTGAAGCTTTCTTT
CDR3 protein: CAIKDTGAYFEAFF

V gene: TRBV2
D gene: NA
clone size: NA
J gene: TRBJ2-1
CDR3 DNA: TGTGCCAGCAGGGGACTCCGCAATGAGCAGTTCTTC
CDR3 protein: CASRGLRNEQFF

V gene: TRBV29-1
D gene: NA
clone size: many
J gene: TRBJ1-1
CDR3 DNA: TGCAGCGTTCCAGGGAGTTTCACTGAAGCTTTCTTT
CDR3 protein: CSVPGSFTEAFF

V gene: TRBV19
D gene: NA
clone size: few
J gene: TRBJ1-2
CDR3 DNA: TGTGCCAGTATCACAAGGCAGGGCGGCTATGGCTACACCTTC
CDR3 protein: CASITRQGGYGYTF

V gene: TRBV10-3
D gene: TRBD2
clone size: NA
J gene: TRBJ2-7
CDR3 DNA: TGTGCCATCAGTGGGGGGGGTAGCGGGACCTACGAGCAGTACTTC
CDR3 protein: CAISGGGSGTYEQYF

V gene: TRBV19
D gene: NA
clone size: NA
J gene: TRBJ1-5
CDR3 DNA: TGTGCCAGTAGTATGCAGGACAGCAGCAATCAGCCCCAGCATTTT
CDR3 protein: CASSMQDSSNQPQHF

V gene: TRBV20-1
D gene: NA
clone size: few
J gene: TRBJ1-1
CDR3 DNA: TGCAGTGCTAGAGTTCGAGGGGGGTCTGAAGCTTTCTTT
CDR3 protein: CSARVRGGSEAFF

V gene: TRBV12-3/TRBV12-4
D gene: TRBD1
clone size: few
J gene: TRBJ2-7
CDR3 DNA: TGTGCCAGCAGTTTAGCCCGGGGGACAGGGGCCGAGCAGTACTTC
CDR3 protein: CASSLARGTGAEQYF

V gene: TRBV7-6
D gene: NA
clone size: NA
J gene: TRBJ2-3
CDR3 DNA: TGTGCCAGCAGCTTAAGTCTGGGGGGTCAATCAGATACGCAGTATTTT
CDR3 protein: CASSLSLGGQSDTQYF

V gene: TRBV19
D gene: NA
clone size: NA
J gene: TRBJ1-3
CDR3 DNA: TGTGCCAGTAGTATGTCGCACACCTACTCTGGAAACACCATATATTTT
CDR3 protein: CASSMSHTYSGNTIYF

V gene: TRBV10-3
D gene: TRBD1
clone size: NA
J gene: TRBJ1-6
CDR3 DNA: TGTGCCAGCTCCGAGACAGGGGGCCGCTCACCCCTCCACTTT
CDR3 protein: CASSETGGRSPLHF

V gene: TRBV12-3/TRBV12-4
D gene: NA
clone size: many
J gene: TRBJ2-7
CDR3 DNA: TGTGCCAGCAGTCGTTCTCTCGAGCAGTACTTC
CDR3 protein: CASSRSLEQYF

V gene: TRBV25-1
D gene: NA
clone size: NA
J gene: TRBJ1-2
CDR3 DNA: TGTGCCAGCAGCCGAGGGGCGACAAAGTATGGCTACACCTTC
CDR3 protein: CASSRGATKYGYTF

V gene: TRBV6-5
D gene: NA
clone size: NA
J gene: TRBJ2-5
CDR3 DNA: TGTGCCAGCAGTTACTCATACAGGGAAGGAGAGACCCAGTACTTC
CDR3 protein: CASSYSYREGETQYF

V gene: TRBV27
D gene: NA
clone size: NA
J gene: TRBJ1-6
CDR3 DNA: TGTGCCAGCAGTCCTCAGGGTAAAAGTTCACCCCTCCACTTT
CDR3 protein: CASSPQGKSSPLHF

V gene: TRBV10-3
D gene: TRBD1
clone size: many
J gene: TRBJ2-5
CDR3 DNA: TGTGCCAGCAGACTCGACAGGGGTAAAGAGACCCAGTACTTC
CDR3 protein: CASRLDRGKETQYF